The sequence of this T cell receptor (beta chain) was determined in a study of blood T cells in healthy people across ages. Study-wide points: CMV infection status of these donors was not known.

The second PCR ran roughly 6 to 12 cycles with a sample-barcoded 5' primer and J-beta primers. A template-switch adaptor containing 12 random nucleotides labeled each cDNA molecule. TCRdb re-called the 5' RACE reads through MiXCR, storing one row per CDR3 protein. The table records 600,000 to 800,000 distinct CDR3 sequences, 52% of them present only once. Comments on this clonotype: Its specificity is unknown.

This CDR3 contains 16 residues. Germline V gives CDR1 DFQATT, CDR2 SNEGSKA (reference sequence). Trimming at V came to 3 bases and at J to 7 bases, leaving 13 bases not matched to a gene. Sequencing was performed on blood. The chain couples TRBV20-1 to TRBJ2-2, with TRBD1 matching 8 bases. This receptor was identified in a woman aged 80 or older in good health. CDR3 in amino acids: CSASRDRILGSGELFF. The CDR3 DNA is TGCAGTGCTAGCCGGGACAGGATTCTCGGCAGCGGGGAGCTGTTTTTT.